Presented here are 29 T cell receptor beta chains from one specimen sequenced in a study of shared clonotypes between healthy human individuals. Repertoires were generated with immunoSEQ multiplex PCR, while TCRdb's copy carries only in-frame clones and drops some. The table records some 2.1 million clones, roughly 95% of them present only once. Naive CD8 populations comprised CD45RO-negative cells positively selected for CCR7, excluding terminally differentiated effector memory CD45RA+ cells. Sample: naive CD8+ T cells from PBMCs. All receptors derive from a man aged 18 to 29 in good health. Some clones in this sample may be carry-over from other donors' samples.

CDR3 sequence reads: CASSEVGRGNEQFF. The CDR3 coding sequence is TGCGCCAGCAGTGAAGTGGGGCGAGGGAATGAGCAGTTCTTC. The J gene is TRBJ2-1, the V gene TRBV10-2, with D perhaps given as TRBD1 or TRBD2 (5 bases each). The CDR3 is 14 amino acids. Germline CDR1 WSHSY, CDR2 SAAADI. V lost 3 bases, J lost 7 bases, and 13 bases lay in between.

The chain couples TRBV7-9 to TRBJ1-2; D is unclear. V lost 3 bases and J 6 bases, leaving 8 bases between the germline ends. This CDR3 region has 12 residues. Germline assignment: CDR1 SEHNR and CDR2 FQNEAQ (reference sequence). CDR3 protein: CASSFPRDGYTF. CDR3 DNA: TGTGCCAGCAGCTTTCCGAGGGATGGCTACACCTTC. Variable domain in full (rest from reference TRBV7-9 and TRBJ1-2): DTGVSQNPRHKITKRGQNVTFRCDPISEHNRLYWYRQTLGQGPEFLTYFQNEAQLEKSRLLSDRFSAERPKGSFSTLEIQRTEQGDSAMYLCASSFPRDGYTFGSGTRLTVV.

CDR3 sequence: CASSLLGGADTEAFF. DNA of the CDR3: TGTGCCAGCAGCCTGCTGGGAGGCGCGGACACTGAAGCTTTCTTT. The chain has TRBV7-9 and TRBJ1-1; D is undetermined. CDR1 SEHNR and CDR2 FQNEAQ come from the germline V gene (reference sequence). This CDR3 is 15 amino acids long. The V end lost 5 bases, the J end lost 3 bases, and 16 bases lay between the germline ends. The entire variable domain, with the rest obtained from reference TRBV7-9 and TRBJ1-1, is as follows: DTGVSQNPRHKITKRGQNVTFRCDPISEHNRLYWYRQTLGQGPEFLTYFQNEAQLEKSRLLSDRFSAERPKGSFSTLEIQRTEQGDSAMYLCASSLLGGADTEAFFGQGTRLTVV.

CDR3 residues: CASSHRDSHEQYF. Written as DNA, the CDR3 is TGTGCCAGCAGCCACCGGGACAGCCACGAGCAGTACTTC. The gene calls are TRBV7-9 and TRBJ2-7; 7 bases line up with TRBD1. The V segment lost 5 bases and the J segment 5 bases; nucleotides outside the gene matches: 6. The V gene's germline CDR1 is SEHNR and CDR2 FQNEAQ (reference sequence). This CDR3 region has 13 residues.

The chain has TRBV19 and TRBJ1-1; a weak D match, TRBD1 (5 bases). The CDR3 length is 14 residues. CDR1 is LNHDA and CDR2 is SQIVND in the germline V gene (reference sequence). The V and J ends lost 3 bases and 6 bases respectively, with 14 bases between them. The CDR3 DNA reads as TGTGCCAGTAGTATTCCGAGACAGTCCCCTGAAGCTTTCTTT. It specifies CASSIPRQSPEAFF.

The rearrangement links TRBV28 to TRBJ2-5; the D is unclear. Looked up from germline, CDR1 is MDHEN and CDR2 is SYDVKM. The CDR3 consists of 14 residues. V gave up 6 bases and J gave up 4 bases, with 15 bases separating them. The CDR3 spells CASSNIQMGETQYF. In DNA form, the CDR3 reads TGTGCCAGCAGCAACATTCAGATGGGAGAGACCCAGTACTTC. Drawing the rest from reference TRBV28 and TRBJ2-5, the complete variable domain is DVKVTQSSRYLVKRTGEKVFLECVQDMDHENMFWYRQDPGLGLRLIYFSYDVKMKEKGDIPEGYSVSREKKERFSLILESASTNQTSMYLCASSNIQMGETQYFGPGTRLLVL.

The V gene is TRBV7-9, the J gene TRBJ1-5, with 9 bases identical to TRBD1. Germline CDR1 and CDR2: SEHNR and FQNEAQ (reference sequence). With 5 bases clipped from V and 9 bases from J, the junction kept 8 bases outside the gene matches. The CDR3 runs to 14 residues. In DNA, the CDR3 is TGTGCCAGCAGCCTACAGGGGGCGGGGGGGCCCCAGCATTTT. This gives the protein CASSLQGAGGPQHF.

The V and J genes are TRBV9 and TRBJ2-7, with TRBD2 identical over 7 bases. In germline, CDR1 is SGDLS, CDR2 YYNGEE. The CDR3 is 14 residues long. Losses at the gene ends were 3 bases for V and 6 bases for J; bases not matched to a gene: 9. CDR3 nucleotide sequence: TGTGCCAGCAGCGAGTCGGGGGGAGCATCCGAGCAGTACTTC. It codes for CASSESGGASEQYF.

CDR3 DNA: TGTGCCAGCAGTCCCCACTATAGTGGTGCCGAGCAGTACTTC. Its translation is CASSPHYSGAEQYF. The chain has TRBV28 and TRBJ2-7; D ambiguous. Germline assignment: CDR1 MDHEN and CDR2 SYDVKM. V lost 5 bases and J 6 bases, leaving 17 bases between the germline ends. CDR3 size: 14 residues.

The CDR3 protein is CASRPFDRGEKATNEKLFF. The CDR3 DNA reads as TGTGCCAGCAGACCCTTTGACAGGGGGGAGAAGGCCACTAATGAAAAACTGTTTTTT. This rearrangement joins TRBV27 to TRBJ1-4, with TRBD1 matching 9 bases. The CDR3 consists of 19 residues. The junction had 16 bases not matched to a gene; V was cut back by 6 bases and J by 2 bases. Germline V gives CDR1 MNHEY, CDR2 SMNVEV (reference sequence).

V and J are TRBV9 and TRBJ2-1; D unresolved. The CDR3 sequence is 16 residues long. Trimming removed 3 bases from V and 5 bases from J, with 18 bases in between. Germline values: CDR1 SGDLS, CDR2 YYNGEE. The CDR3 DNA follows: TGTGCCAGCAGCGCCCCGGTCGAGAGTCCCCACAATGAGCAGTTCTTC. Its translation is CASSAPVESPHNEQFF.

The J gene is TRBJ2-5, the V gene TRBV28; 8 bases align to TRBD1. V gave up 6 bases and J gave up 5 bases; unmatched junction bases: 14. Germline V CDR1 and CDR2: MDHEN, SYDVKM. CDR3 length: 16 amino acids. CDR3 DNA sequence: TGTGCCAGCAGCCGATCCGACAGGGGAGGCTTGGAGACCCAGTACTTC. Translating gives CASSRSDRGGLETQYF.

This rearrangement joins TRBV7-2 to TRBJ2-3, with TRBD2 identical over 9 bases. Trimming cost V 4 bases and J 4 bases; bases outside gene matches: 12. Germline V gives CDR1 SGHTA, CDR2 FQGNSA. The CDR3 has 17 residues. The CDR3 nucleotides read TGTGCCAGCAGCTCGATGGCGGGAGGGCCGTCTGCAGATACGCAGTATTTT. Translation gives CASSSMAGGPSADTQYF.

The chain is built from TRBV27 and TRBJ1-4; the D is unclear. V lost 0 bases, J lost 4 bases, and 6 bases lay in between. The CDR3 consists of 14 residues. Germline CDR1 is MNHEY and CDR2 is SMNVEV (reference sequence). The CDR3 region is CASSLSPVNEKLFF. DNA for the CDR3: TGTGCCAGCAGTTTATCTCCGGTTAATGAAAAACTGTTTTTT. Full variable domain (missing parts from reference TRBV27 and TRBJ1-4): EAQVTQNPRYLITVTGKKLTVTCSQNMNHEYMSWYRQDPGLGLRQIYYSMNVEVTDKGDVPEGYKVSRKEKRNFPLILESPSPNQTSLYFCASSLSPVNEKLFFGSGTQLSVL.

The chain employs TRBV27 and TRBJ2-7, with TRBD2 identical over 12 bases. After removal of 2 bases from V and 6 bases from J, the junction contained 8 bases not matched to a gene. Germline CDR1 MNHEY, CDR2 SMNVEV (reference sequence). The CDR3 covers 16 residues. In DNA form, the CDR3 reads TGTGCCAGCAGTTTAGGGGTGCTAGCGGGAGGGCGCGAGCAGTACTTC. Its protein is CASSLGVLAGGREQYF.

Concerning this clone itself: The sample has other DNA sequences that encode this CDR3 too. This chain joins TRBV6-5 and TRBJ1-1; D unclear. The CDR3 sequence is 12 residues long. V was clipped by 2 bases and J by 2 bases, with 3 bases between them. Germline CDR1 and CDR2: MNHEY and SVGAGI. CDR3 region: CASSYSNTEAFF. For the CDR3, the DNA is TGTGCCAGCAGTTACAGTAACACTGAAGCTTTCTTT.

The genes are TRBV19 and TRBJ1-4; no clear D. The CDR3 length is 15 residues. Looked up from germline, CDR1 is LNHDA and CDR2 is SQIVND (reference sequence). The V end lost 6 bases, the J end lost 6 bases, and 17 bases lay between the germline ends. The CDR3 sequence: CASSPWELSDEKLFF. The CDR3 nucleotides read TGTGCCAGTAGCCCTTGGGAGTTGTCAGATGAAAAACTGTTTTTT.

The chain is built from TRBV7-9 and TRBJ2-7; possible D gene TRBD2, 5 bases. V lost 4 bases, J lost 2 bases, and 18 bases lay in between. This CDR3 contains 16 residues. CDR1 is SEHNR and CDR2 is FQNEAQ in the germline V gene (reference sequence). The CDR3 reads CASSWTTERVTYEQYF. As DNA, the CDR3 is TGTGCCAGCAGCTGGACGACCGAGAGGGTAACCTACGAGCAGTACTTC.

This chain connects TRBV7-9 to TRBJ2-1; D not certain. V was pared by 2 bases and J by 15 bases, with 14 bases between. The CDR3 consists of 12 residues. Germline V gene lookup returns CDR1 SEHNR and CDR2 FQNEAQ (reference sequence). CDR3 loop: CASSLRLDDTFF. CDR3 DNA: TGTGCCAGCAGCTTACGTCTAGATGACACGTTCTTC.

This clone was observed a single time. The J gene is TRBJ1-1, the V gene TRBV9, with D unclear. This CDR3 is built from 16 residues. Trimming removed 0 bases at V and 1 base at J, with 13 bases between. Germline CDR1 is SGDLS and CDR2 is YYNGEE. CDR3 loop: CASSVAPRRGNTEAFF. Written as DNA, the CDR3 is TGTGCCAGCAGCGTAGCCCCAAGACGGGGGAACACTGAAGCTTTCTTT.

The chain links TRBV6-1 to TRBJ2-7; a weak D match, TRBD1 (5 bases). The CDR3 is 12 residues long. Germline CDR1 and CDR2: MNHNS and SASEGT. V lost 10 bases and J lost 3, with 13 bases in between. The CDR3, as DNA: TGTGCCATCAGGGTTGGGAACTACGAGCAGTACTTC. Its translation is CAIRVGNYEQYF.

This rearrangement joins TRBV29-1 to TRBJ2-1; 14 bases are a match to TRBD2. V dropped 0 bases and J dropped 1; count of bases not matched to a gene: 8. The germline V gene has CDR1 SQVTM and CDR2 ANQGSEA. The CDR3 covers 19 residues. The CDR3 bases are TGCAGCGTTGAAGAAGGCGGACTAGCGGGAGGCCCTTCCTACAATGAGCAGTTCTTC. Protein sequence: CSVEEGGLAGGPSYNEQFF.

The chain combines TRBV28 with TRBJ1-5; D is unresolved. The germline V and J ends were trimmed by 3 bases and 2 bases, with 11 bases remaining between them. The CDR3 is made up of 15 amino acids. Germline V CDR1 and CDR2: MDHEN, SYDVKM. The DNA for the CDR3 is TGTGCCAGCAGTTTCTTCGGGATGGGCAATCAGCCCCAGCATTTT. This encodes CASSFFGMGNQPQHF.

The gene calls are TRBV7-9 and TRBJ2-5; D unclear. V was cut by 5 bases and J by 5 bases, with 9 bases left in between. The CDR3 runs to 12 residues. The V gene's germline CDR1 is SEHNR and CDR2 FQNEAQ (reference sequence). In DNA form, the CDR3 reads TGTGCCAGCAGCAATGGATTGGAGACCCAGTACTTC. Translating it yields CASSNGLETQYF.

V is TRBV27 and J is TRBJ2-2; the match to TRBD1 covers 8 bases. CDR1 is MNHEY and CDR2 is SMNVEV in the germline V gene (reference sequence). The trim removed 5 bases at V and 4 bases at J, leaving 9 bases unmatched. The length of the CDR3 is 16 residues. CDR3 bases: TGTGCCAGCAGTCCACGACAGGGGCCGCTCACCGGGGAGCTGTTTTTT. This gives the protein CASSPRQGPLTGELFF.

The DNA of the CDR3 is TGTGCCAGCAGCTTCCCCGGGCAGGGTGGCGGCTACACCTTC. Protein sequence: CASSFPGQGGGYTF. This chain uses TRBV5-6 with TRBJ1-2; a weak D match, TRBD1 (5 bases). The CDR3 has 14 residues. Per the germline V gene, CDR1 is SGHDT and CDR2 is YYEEEE. Trimming stripped 2 bases from V and 8 bases from J, with 16 bases between.

The J gene is TRBJ2-2, the V gene TRBV7-8; tentative D call: TRBD2 (6 bases). V gave up 1 base and J gave up 6 bases, with 18 bases separating them. The CDR3 is 17 residues long. The germline gives CDR1 SGHVS, CDR2 FQNEAQ. The CDR3 here is CASSLEADGGEAGELFF. The CDR3 DNA reads as TGTGCCAGCAGCTTAGAGGCAGACGGGGGAGAGGCCGGGGAGCTGTTTTTT.

Notes on this clone: This CDR3 is also generated by other DNA sequences in the sample. The chain uses TRBV9 and TRBJ2-5; 8 bases map to TRBD1. Per the germline V gene, CDR1 is SGDLS and CDR2 is YYNGEE. The CDR3 is 15 residues long. V lost 0 bases and J lost 5; bases outside the gene matches: 6. The CDR3 is CASSVGQGLGETQYF. For the CDR3, the DNA is TGTGCCAGCAGCGTAGGACAGGGGTTGGGGGAGACCCAGTACTTC.

The chain has TRBV29-1 and TRBJ2-3, with D unresolved. CDR1 SQVTM and CDR2 ANQGSEA come from the germline V gene. The CDR3 runs 10 residues. DNA for the CDR3: TGCAACGTCCTTTTAGATACGCAGTATTTT. Protein sequence: CNVLLDTQYF.